The 20 T cell receptor beta chains given below trace back to one sample, sequenced in a study of OX40 agonist ivuxolimab in advanced cancers. Generated by immunoSEQ multiplex PCR, the TCRdb table keeps only in-frame clones and is missing some. The sample has roughly 80,000 clones; over 75% are singletons. The sample here was CD4+ or CD8+ T cells sorted from blood, taken in a trial of the OX40 agonist ivuxolimab. The receptors originated from an adult with an advanced solid tumor such as melanoma, head and neck, liver or kidney cancer.

There are a few counts of this clone. The chain has TRBV28 and TRBJ2-2; D not certain. Trimming removed 4 bases at V and 3 bases at J, with 0 bases between. CDR1 and CDR2 from the germline V gene are MDHEN and SYDVKM. This CDR3 is built from 11 residues. CDR3: CASSYTGELFF. Written as DNA, the CDR3 is TGTGCCAGCAGTTACACCGGGGAGCTGTTTTTT.

This clone showed up just a few times. CDR3: CASRPHGGVLGANSPLHF. The DNA for the CDR3 is TGTGCCAGCAGACCCCATGGGGGGGTCCTAGGCGCTAATTCACCCCTCCACTTT. The chain uses TRBV5-5 and TRBJ1-6; tentative D call: TRBD1 (5 bases). The germline gives CDR1 SGHKS, CDR2 YYEKEE (reference sequence). The CDR3 sequence is 18 residues long. Trimming stripped 5 bases from V and 6 bases from J, with 24 bases between.

The J gene is TRBJ1-2, the V gene TRBV30; D is perhaps TRBD1 (5 bases). CDR3 length: 13 residues. V gave up 4 bases and J gave up 7 bases, with 16 bases separating them. CDR1 and CDR2 (germline): GTSNPN, SVGIG (reference sequence). The CDR3 protein is CAWNPPGPSGYTF. The CDR3 bases are TGTGCCTGGAATCCCCCGGGGCCTAGTGGCTACACCTTC. Looking up the rest from reference TRBV30 and TRBJ1-2 gives the full variable domain: SQTIHQWPATLVQPVGSPLSLECTVEGTSNPNLYWYRQAAGRGLQLLFYSVGIGQISSEVPQNLSASRPQDRQFILSSKKLLLSDSGFYLCAWNPPGPSGYTFGSGTRLTVV.

The chain has TRBV30 and TRBJ2-2; D not certain. V was pared by 3 bases and J by 7 bases, with 9 bases between. CDR1 and CDR2 (germline): GTSNPN, SVGIG (reference sequence). The CDR3 is 12 residues long. Here the CDR3 reads CAWRALVGELFF. The CDR3 coding sequence is TGTGCCTGGAGGGCCCTGGTCGGGGAGCTGTTTTTT.

The chain combines TRBV28 with TRBJ2-2, with D perhaps being TRBD1 or TRBD2 (5 bases each). CDR3 length: 17 amino acids. The germline CDR1 and CDR2 sequences are MDHEN and SYDVKM. Trimming took off 6 bases at V and 4 bases at J, with 21 bases between the two ends. The CDR3 is CASRRQGGWGGTGELFF. In DNA form, the CDR3 reads TGTGCCAGCAGAAGGCAGGGCGGGTGGGGCGGCACCGGGGAGCTGTTTTTT.

The J gene is TRBJ2-7, the V gene TRBV29-1, with D possibly TRBD1 on 6 matching bases. The CDR3 covers 11 residues. The V end lost 7 bases, the J end lost 4 bases, and 11 bases lay between the germline ends. CDR1 SQVTM and CDR2 ANQGSEA come from the germline V gene. The CDR3 DNA reads TGCAGCGGACGGACAGCTTACGAGCAGTACTTC. Its protein product is CSGRTAYEQYF.

The chain uses TRBV5-1 and TRBJ1-1; maybe TRBD1 (5 bases). Trimming removed 6 bases at V and 6 bases at J, with 18 bases between. This CDR3 is 14 amino acids long. CDR1 SGHRS and CDR2 YFSETQ come from the germline V gene. CDR3 nucleotides: TGCGCCAGCATGGAGGGGATAAGGGTCCCTGAAGCTTTCTTT. Translation: CASMEGIRVPEAFF.

The DNA for the CDR3 is TGTGCCAGCTCATCGAACCAAGAGACCCAGTACTTC. Translation gives CASSSNQETQYF. The genes are TRBV18 and TRBJ2-5; no clear D. Germline values: CDR1 KGHSH, CDR2 LQKENI. This CDR3 is 12 amino acids long. With 5 bases removed from V and 0 bases from J, the gap between germline ends came to 4 bases.

V gene TRBV6-6 combines with J gene TRBJ2-5; 7 nucleotides match TRBD1. The DNA end favors TRBJ2-7, so the J call may be wrong. Germline CDR1 is MNHNY and CDR2 is SVGAGI (reference sequence). This CDR3 contains 15 residues. DNA for the CDR3: TGTGCCAGCCAAATAAACCCGACAGGGACCTACGAGCAGTACTTC. Protein: CASQINPTGTYEQYF.

V usage is TRBV11-3 and J usage is TRBJ2-5, with D possibly matching TRBD2 (5 bases). CDR1 and CDR2 from the germline V gene are SGHNT and YENEEA. CDR3 size: 13 residues. V lost 6 bases and J 5 bases, leaving 13 bases between the germline ends. The CDR3 DNA reads TGTGCCAGCAGTCGAGACTCGGGGGAGACCCAGTACTTC. Protein: CASSRDSGETQYF.

The chain links TRBV5-6 to TRBJ1-1; D ambiguous. Germline V lookup: CDR1 SGHDT, CDR2 YYEEEE. V was clipped by 5 bases and J by 1 base, with 15 bases between them. The length of the CDR3 is 15 residues. CDR3 region: CASRIRRTGNTEAFF. As DNA, the CDR3 is TGTGCCAGCAGAATTAGGCGAACGGGGAACACTGAAGCTTTCTTT.

The chain links TRBV29-1 to TRBJ2-6; D not resolved. Per the germline V gene, CDR1 is SQVTM and CDR2 is ANQGSEA. V was cut by 3 bases and J by 0 bases, with 9 bases left in between. The length of the CDR3 is 15 residues. CDR3 DNA: TGCAGCGTTGAGACGTGGGGCTCTGGGGCCAACGTCCTGACTTTC. This gives the protein CSVETWGSGANVLTF.

This clone has a single count. The chain is built from TRBV6-6 and TRBJ1-2, with TRBD1 matching over 12 bases. V lost 5 bases and J lost 4; bases outside the gene matches: 2. Per germline, CDR1 MNHNY and CDR2 SVGAGI (reference sequence). The CDR3 consists of 14 residues. The CDR3 DNA sequence: TGTGCCAGCAGTGGGACAGGGGGCGGCTATGGCTACACCTTC. Amino acids: CASSGTGGGYGYTF.

This clone appeared once. V usage is TRBV7-3 and J usage is TRBJ1-2; 8 positions agree with TRBD1. The CDR3 totals 17 residues. The J segment lost 0 bases and the V segment lost 5 bases, leaving 11 bases of the junction unmatched. Germline V gene sequence: CDR1 SGHTA, CDR2 FQGTGA. CDR3 sequence reads: CASSVFRDRISNYGYTF. The CDR3 bases are TGTGCCAGCAGCGTATTCCGGGACAGGATATCTAACTATGGCTACACCTTC.

The chain is built from TRBV4-3 and TRBJ2-5, with 8 bases lining up with TRBD1. The CDR3 runs to 14 residues. Germline-derived CDR1 and CDR2 are LGHNA and YSLEER. V gave up 2 bases and J gave up 7 bases; unmatched junction bases: 6. The DNA of the CDR3 is TGCGCCAGCAGCCAACGGACAGGGTTTGGGACCCAGTACTTC. It translates to CASSQRTGFGTQYF.

The chain uses TRBV2 and TRBJ2-5, with 7 bases identical to TRBD1. V lost 4 bases to trimming and J lost 2 bases; unmatched junction nucleotides: 1. Germline CDR1 is SNHLY and CDR2 is FYNNEI. The CDR3 is made up of 13 amino acids. The CDR3 DNA is TGTGCCAGCAGTGGGACAGGACAAGAGACCCAGTACTTC. Translation: CASSGTGQETQYF.

The chain has TRBV6-1 and TRBJ1-2; D not certain. Trimming left V 6 bases short and J 4 bases short, with 12 bases between. The length of the CDR3 is 13 residues. The germline V gene encodes CDR1 MNHNS and CDR2 SASEGT. CDR3 loop: CASSPAGTYGYTF. The DNA of the CDR3 is TGTGCCAGCAGCCCAGCCGGAACCTATGGCTACACCTTC.

The chain has TRBV5-4 and TRBJ2-1; TRBD1 or TRBD2 may be the D gene (5 bases each). Germline-derived CDR1 and CDR2 are SGHNT and YYREEE (reference sequence). V shed 4 bases and J shed 5 bases, with 16 bases lying between them. The CDR3 length is 15 residues. The CDR3 sequence is CASSNWGTPNNEQFF. As DNA, the CDR3 is TGTGCCAGCAGCAACTGGGGGACCCCTAACAATGAGCAGTTCTTC.

The chain joins TRBV19 to TRBJ1-1; D remains ambiguous. This CDR3 region has 13 residues. Germline values: CDR1 LNHDA, CDR2 SQIVND (reference sequence). Trimming shortened V by 1 base and J by 1 base, and 4 bases separated the two germline ends. CDR3 sequence: CASSIGQNTEAFF. For the CDR3, the DNA is TGTGCCAGTAGTATAGGACAGAACACTGAAGCTTTCTTT.

This clone has a handful of counts. The chain carries TRBV21-1 and TRBJ1-5. TRBV21-1 is designated a pseudogene. This CDR3 is 15 amino acids long. The CDR3 is CASRKCPLINQPQHF. The CDR3 region has the DNA TGTGCCAGCAGAAAGTGTCCCCTAATCAATCAGCCCCAGCATTTT.